Listed here is a single T cell receptor beta chain. Its antigen remains unidentified. Base-call qualities are not available, and no considerably larger clone is one nucleotide away. The TCR beta CDR3 regions were amplified from RNA transcripts. The first round of RT-PCR for the TCR CDR3 was performed with the HTBI primer set and the Qiagen OneStep RT-PCR kit. The libraries were constructed in a second round of multiplex PCR and then size-selected and purified. Libraries were sequenced paired-end with 100 bp reads on an Illumina HiSeq2000. The paper's data handling went like this. SOAPnuke was used to process the raw data, with reads discarded if the reads contained adapters or uncalled bases, had a mean Phred below 15, or lacked an exact constant-primer or identifier match. High-quality paired reads were merged using COPE v1.2.5, and each unique nucleotide sequence was defined as a clonotype. MiTCR v1.1 was used to align clonotypes to the IMGT TRBV, TRBD and TRBJ reference segments. The analysis included only V-J combinations with a frequency above 0.0001, which together covered 99.2% of the repertoires. The TCS score was defined as the ratio of F50 (clonal expansion) to E x V (chaos), calculated using BLOSUM62-based TCRdist between CDR3 peptides within each V-J. Welch's t-statistics and random forest reduced roughly 530 V-J features to about 12, which were used in a naive Bayes classifier (R e1071). The public reads were reanalyzed by TCRdb: fastp trimming at Q25, MiXCR alignment, in-frame beta chains only. Rows are unified per CDR3 protein, each entry keeping the most common DNA and genes. TCRdb's processing, not the authors', yielded these V and J calls. The sample has approximately 610,000 distinct CDR3 sequences on record, approximately 15% of them singletons. 15% to 20% of the sample is taken by the ten largest.

The record originates from a study of T cells in Graves' hyperthyroidism and ophthalmopathy (dated by TCRdb to the late 2010s). With respect to the entire study: Peripheral blood samples were taken at initial diagnosis, before any treatment was given. TCR V-J signatures able to tell the groups apart were searched for in a discovery cohort of 100 patients, of whom around 42 had Graves' ophthalmopathy and under 65 had stable Graves' hyperthyroidism. Prospective prediction of ophthalmopathy was tested in an independent validation cohort of 18 to 20 hyperthyroidism patients and some 17 patients who later progressed to ophthalmopathy. The 100 discovery patients were randomly divided into training and test sets at a 7:3 ratio. In more than 5 Graves' hyperthyroidism patients, the study also compared T-cell repertoires from thyroid tissue with T-cell repertoires from blood. Following sampling, methimazole starting at 30 mg daily was given to hyperthyroidism patients, and high-dose intravenous methylprednisolone was given to ophthalmopathy patients. TCR Vbeta CDR3 sequencing of 135 peripheral blood samples (approximately 44 ophthalmopathy, 75 hyperthyroidism and 17 progressor patients) is reported in the paper. General conclusions and limits of the study: A model built on a 13 V-J signature distinguished ophthalmopathy from stable hyperthyroidism, reaching around 87% sensitivity and about 81% specificity in cross-validation and 80%/75% in testing. In validation, progression to ophthalmopathy was predicted by the model with roughly 71% sensitivity and 72% to 85% specificity, a median of about 6.4 months before onset. Blood samples also contained most of the expanded thyroid clonotypes (frequency above 0.001), which suggests that blood repertoires may reflect thyroid immune responses. Sample size was not statistically predetermined, and blinding of investigators to group allocation was not performed.

Stable Graves' hyperthyroidism was defined as the absence of progression to ophthalmopathy over 18 months of follow-up. Hyperthyroidism patients were aged 18 to 65 years and newly diagnosed, with disease duration of less than 2 months. Patients with uncontrolled infections, other autoimmune diseases, pregnancy or lactation were excluded. Clinical symptoms, serum thyroxine and TRAb, thyroid ultrasound, and orbital computed tomography formed the basis for the diagnoses. PBMCs were separated from 7.5 to 10 ml of fresh peripheral blood using Ficoll-Paque density gradient centrifugation. Trizol reagent was used to extract total RNA, and RNA quality was then checked on an Agilent 2100 Bioanalyzer. According to the germline V gene (reference sequence), CDR1 reads SEHNR and CDR2 reads FQNEAQ. V is cut back by 5 bases and J by 7 bases, with 6 bases in the junction unmatched. Spanning cysteine to phenylalanine, the CDR3 consists of 14 amino acids. The retained sequence is limited to the CDR3, 42 bases, with the frame set at the first base.

This sequence uses TRBV7-9 and TRBJ2-1, and TRBD1 matches 9 of the central bases. This TCR derives from a woman in her late teens or twenties with Graves' hyperthyroidism. The sample consisted of blood. The CDR3 in this case is CASSLRDRDNEQFF. The sequenced DNA is TGTGCCAGCAGCCTCCGGGACAGGGATAATGAGCAGTTCTTC.